The clone carrying this T cell receptor (beta chain) was counted only a few times. Its antigen is unidentified. The data originate from a study of blood T cells in healthy people across ages. Whole-study results and caveats: PBMCs went unsorted, and a conclusive naive versus antigen-experienced comparison was therefore prevented.

Germline CDR1 SGHRS, CDR2 YFSETQ. The CDR3 totals 13 residues. V lost 4 bases to trimming and J lost 4 bases, with 11 bases between them. A sample-barcoded 5' primer and a J-beta primer mix were used in a second PCR of roughly 7 to 12 cycles. Every sample produced at least 3 million CDR3-containing paired-end reads. Each CDR3 protein gets one entry after TCRdb re-called the 5' RACE reads with MiXCR. The data contain 500,000 to 550,000 distinct CDR3 sequences, about 24% of them seen just once; the ten biggest clones take up roughly 10%. These data were also reused for a study on T cells of mothers and their children.

This chain uses TRBV5-1 with TRBJ1-2; no reliable D call. The TCR was taken from a boy aged 5-17 years in good health. Sequencing used blood. CDR3 amino acids: CASSPEDPYGYTF. CDR3 DNA sequence: TGCGCCAGCAGCCCAGAGGATCCCTATGGCTACACCTTC.